This T cell receptor (beta chain) was found in a study of blood T cell repertoires in COVID-19. Study details: PBMCs, B-cell-depleted T cells, or T cells provided the cDNA or gDNA that made up the material.

In the original workflow: Amplified reference gene primers provided the basis for estimating nucleated cell counts. TCRdb's table, derived via immunoSEQ multiplex PCR, lists solely in-frame clones and lacks some. That table supplies the V and J calls and clone size; D and trimming were determined from the DNA. The table has 320,000 or so clones, about nine tenths seen once. Points on this clone: The junction differs from germline at one of its ends, possibly a read error.

Those who participated ranged in age from roughly 18 to 90 years and resided in under 25 US areas. Cohort 3 donors were reported recovered after two negative PCRs, clearance, or symptom resolution. Germline-derived CDR1 and CDR2 are SGHNT and YYREEE (reference sequence). The CDR3 extends over 14 amino acids. J is TRBJ2-1 and V is TRBV5-4; 7 nucleotides agree with TRBD2. Sequencing was done on a sample of PBMCs or T cells enriched from blood (not recorded which). The TCR was taken from a man aged 55 to 69 who had recovered from COVID-19. DNA for the CDR3: TGTGCCAGCAGCTTAGTCGGGGACTACCATGAGCAGTTCTTC. Translated: CASSLVGDYHEQFF.